This T cell receptor (beta chain) is drawn from a study of T cells after yellow fever vaccination. General study results and limits: After the booster, roughly 96% of CD4 and about nine tenths of CD8 primary-response clones were re-detected. Repertoires obtained by FACS sorting could include abundant clonotypes that entered as contaminants from the bulk population. Relatively few clonotypes were ones that appeared in both CD4 and CD8 compartments.

To note about this clonotype: Its antigen remains unknown.

TCRdb redid the calling of the 5' RACE reads with MiXCR, one entry per CDR3 protein. The sample has some 600,000 distinct CDR3 sequences, about 12% seen once. The V gene end was trimmed by 4 bases and the J gene end by 4 bases; junction bases not matched to a gene: 4. The CDR3 runs 14 residues. The germline V gene has CDR1 DFQATT and CDR2 SNEGSKA (reference sequence). The clonotype originates from a man aged 25 to 40 who received the YFV17D yellow fever vaccine. The sequenced sample was PBMCs, obtained on the day of the yellow fever booster vaccination. V is TRBV20-1 and J is TRBJ2-1, with TRBD2 matching over 10 bases. The CDR3 loop is CSATTSGAYNEQFF. CDR3 coding DNA: TGCAGTGCTACTACTAGCGGGGCTTACAATGAGCAGTTCTTC.